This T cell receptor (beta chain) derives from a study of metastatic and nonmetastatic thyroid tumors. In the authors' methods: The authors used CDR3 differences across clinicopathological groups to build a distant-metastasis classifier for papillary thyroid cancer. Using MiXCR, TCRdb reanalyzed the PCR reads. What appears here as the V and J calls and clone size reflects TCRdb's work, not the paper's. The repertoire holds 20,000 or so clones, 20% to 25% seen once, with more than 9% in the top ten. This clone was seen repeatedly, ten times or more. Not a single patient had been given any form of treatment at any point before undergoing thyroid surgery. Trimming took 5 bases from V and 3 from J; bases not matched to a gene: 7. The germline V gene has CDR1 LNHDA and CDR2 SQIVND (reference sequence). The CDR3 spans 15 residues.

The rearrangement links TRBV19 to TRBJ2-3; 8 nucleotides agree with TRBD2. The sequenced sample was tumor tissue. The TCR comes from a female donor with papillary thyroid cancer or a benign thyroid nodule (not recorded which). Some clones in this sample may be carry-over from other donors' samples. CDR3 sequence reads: CASSFGGRKTDTQYF. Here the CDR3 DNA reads TGTGCCAGTAGTTTTGGCGGGAGGAAGACAGATACGCAGTATTTT.